This TCR beta chain derives from a study of blood T cells in healthy people across ages. Study outcomes and limitations: Age advanced and TCR beta diversity per million T cells fell, roughly linearly.

There are 11 residues in the CDR3. The V end was cut by 10 bases, the J end by 8 bases, with 12 bases between. Germline assignment: CDR1 MDHEN and CDR2 SYDVKM. As for this clonotype: Its antigen remains unidentified.

The authors ran a second PCR of roughly 6 to 12 cycles using a sample-barcoded 5' primer and a J-beta primer mix. From the 5' RACE reads, TCRdb called clonotypes with MiXCR, one entry per CDR3 protein. The profile shows more than 900,000 distinct CDR3 sequences, 29% of them singletons. These data were likewise used in another study, on T cells of mothers and their children.

This sequence originates from a woman between 40 and 55 years old in good health. This rearrangement joins TRBV28 to TRBJ2-1; unclear D gene. Source material: blood. The CDR3 region is CAIEWSDEQFF. DNA of the CDR3: TGTGCCATCGAGTGGAGCGATGAGCAGTTCTTC.